The 20 T cell receptor beta chains presented below share a single source sample, sequenced in a study of blood T cell repertoires in COVID-19. Measured with immunoSEQ multiplex PCR; TCRdb has only the in-frame clones, and not every one. In the table there are about 150,000 clones, about 79% of which are singletons. Sample: PBMCs or T cells enriched from blood (not recorded which). The receptors here all came from a man aged 50-60 years who had recovered from COVID-19.

V and J are TRBV12-3 or TRBV12-4 and TRBJ2-7; a possible D gene is TRBD2 (6 bases). This CDR3 region has 13 residues. The V end lost 1 base, the J end lost 6 bases, and 10 bases lay between the germline ends. CDR3 residues: CASSLVGGREQYF. As DNA, the CDR3 is TGTGCCAGCAGTTTAGTCGGGGGTCGCGAGCAGTACTTC.

The rearrangement links TRBV7-9 to TRBJ2-7, with 9 bases fitting TRBD2. Germline V gene sequence: CDR1 SEHNR, CDR2 FQNEAQ (reference sequence). The CDR3 is 16 amino acids. The junction had 12 bases not matched to a gene; V was cut back by 5 bases and J by 4 bases. CDR3 DNA sequence: TGTGCCAGCAGCCTCGGCGGGGGGGCAAAGTCGTACGAGCAGTACTTC. It yields the protein CASSLGGGAKSYEQYF.

The chain couples TRBV5-1 to TRBJ1-2, with a weak D call TRBD1 (6 bases). The length of the CDR3 is 17 residues. V was pared by 0 bases and J by 0 bases, with 15 bases between. CDR1 and CDR2 from the germline V gene are SGHRS and YFSETQ. CDR3 in DNA: TGCGCCAGCAGCTTGGCCTTAGCGACAGGTGCTAACTATGGCTACACCTTC. This codes for CASSLALATGANYGYTF.

The chain joins TRBV9 to TRBJ2-3; D remains ambiguous. Germline V gene lookup returns CDR1 SGDLS and CDR2 YYNGEE. The CDR3 spans 16 residues. Trimming removed 4 bases from V and 6 bases from J, with 21 bases in between. In DNA form, the CDR3 reads TGTGCCAGCAGCATCGGGTCACCGGCCCTCCGGGATACGCAGTATTTT. Residues: CASSIGSPALRDTQYF.

The chain uses TRBV7-9 and TRBJ2-5, with a weak D call TRBD1 (5 bases). The CDR3 runs 17 residues. V lost 1 base to trimming and J lost 2 bases, with 17 bases between them. Germline V gene data show CDR1 as SEHNR and CDR2 as FQNEAQ (reference sequence). The CDR3 nucleotides are TGTGCCAGCAGCTTAGAGGGCAGGGTCGGGTGGCAAGAGACCCAGTACTTC. It yields the protein CASSLEGRVGWQETQYF.

The chain recombines TRBV27 with TRBJ2-2; perhaps TRBD2 as D (5 bases). The CDR3 consists of 16 residues. Trimming stripped 3 bases from V and 10 bases from J, with 21 bases between. Germline CDR1 reads MNHEY; CDR2 reads SMNVEV (reference sequence). CDR3 nucleotide sequence: TGTGCCAGCAGTTTCCGGACTTTCCCCACCGGGGAGGAGCTGTTTTTT. It specifies CASSFRTFPTGEELFF.

The V and J genes are TRBV7-8 and TRBJ2-3; TRBD2 matches at 8 bases. Trimming removed 5 bases from V and 4 bases from J; junction bases left unmatched: 8. Germline assignment: CDR1 SGHVS and CDR2 FQNEAQ. The CDR3 spans 15 residues. CDR3 loop: CASSAREGGADTQYF. DNA for the CDR3: TGTGCCAGCAGCGCCCGGGAGGGTGGGGCAGATACGCAGTATTTT.

V is TRBV6-2 or TRBV6-3 and J is TRBJ1-2; D remains ambiguous. This CDR3 is 13 amino acids long. The V and J ends lost 0 bases and 7 bases respectively, with 9 bases between them. Germline V gene lookup returns CDR1 MNHEY and CDR2 SVGEGT. This CDR3 is CASSYSSAGGYTF. CDR3 coding DNA: TGTGCCAGCAGTTACTCGTCAGCGGGTGGCTACACCTTC.

This chain connects TRBV21-1 to TRBJ1-1. TRBV21-1 is a pseudogene locus. The CDR3 loop spans 14 amino acids. The CDR3 DNA follows: TGTGCCAGCAGCCCCCTCTGGGAGGACACTGAAGCTTTCTTT. The encoded protein is CASSPLWEDTEAFF.

The J gene is TRBJ2-7, the V gene TRBV5-8; possible D gene TRBD2, 6 bases. The CDR3 runs 15 residues. Trimming cost V 0 bases and J 3 bases, with 13 bases left between them. In germline, CDR1 is SGHTS, CDR2 YDEGEE. CDR3 region: CASSLAPGLNYEQYF. The CDR3 nucleotides are TGTGCCAGCAGCTTGGCGCCGGGACTGAACTACGAGCAGTACTTC.

The J gene is TRBJ1-6, the V gene TRBV14; 10 nucleotides agree with TRBD1. Per germline, CDR1 SGHDN and CDR2 FVKESK. J lost 11 bases, V lost 4 bases, and 11 bases had no gene match. The CDR3 has 16 amino acids. The CDR3 DNA reads as TGTGCCAGCAGCCCTATCCTGGGACAGGGGCTTACACCCCTCCACTTT. This encodes CASSPILGQGLTPLHF.

This sequence joins TRBV20-1 and TRBJ1-5; 8 nucleotides match TRBD1. Germline CDR1 reads DFQATT; CDR2 reads SNEGSKA (reference sequence). The CDR3 covers 17 residues. Unmatched junction bases numbered 16, after V lost 3 bases and J lost 6 bases. CDR3 amino acids: CSASSGKQGADPQPQHF. The CDR3 nucleotides read TGCAGTGCTAGTTCCGGAAAGCAGGGGGCTGATCCTCAGCCCCAGCATTTT.

The genes are TRBV29-1 and TRBJ1-4, with a weak D call TRBD1 (5 bases). The CDR3 is 15 residues long. Trimming removed 5 bases at V and 8 bases at J, with 21 bases between. In germline, CDR1 is SQVTM, CDR2 ANQGSEA. CDR3 bases: TGCAGCGTTACGTGGCGGGCCCAGGGAGGAGAAAAACTGTTTTTT. This encodes CSVTWRAQGGEKLFF. Together with reference TRBV29-1 and TRBJ1-4, the CDR3 gives the full variable domain: SAVISQKPSRDICQRGTSLTIQCQVDSQVTMMFWYRQQPGQSLTLIATANQGSEATYESGFVIDKFPISRPNLTFSTLTVSNMSPEDSSIYLCSVTWRAQGGEKLFFGSGTQLSVL.

V usage is TRBV23-1 and J usage is TRBJ2-5, with TRBD2 matching over 8 bases. TRBV23-1 is an ORF, with its function uncertain. Unmatched junction bases numbered 18, after V lost 8 bases and J lost 4 bases. The CDR3 runs 17 residues. DNA for the CDR3: TGCGCCAGCTATACCCCTTTTAGCGGGGATCGGGGAGAGACCCAGTACTTC. Translated, it gives CASYTPFSGDRGETQYF.

This chain connects TRBV27 to TRBJ2-7; 7 bases line up with TRBD1. The CDR3 extends over 13 amino acids. After removal of 5 bases from V and 5 bases from J, the junction contained 6 bases not matched to a gene. CDR1 and CDR2 (germline): MNHEY, SMNVEV (reference sequence). CDR3 region: CASSRQGGNEQYF. DNA of the CDR3: TGTGCCAGCAGTCGACAGGGTGGGAACGAGCAGTACTTC.

This clone was seen only a few times. The V and J genes are TRBV19 and TRBJ1-2; TRBD1 might be the D (5 bases). V lost 3 bases to trimming and J lost 4 bases, with 9 bases between them. The CDR3 has 13 amino acids. Per the germline V gene, CDR1 is LNHDA and CDR2 is SQIVND (reference sequence). CDR3 region: CASSIAQGYGYTF. CDR3 coding DNA: TGTGCCAGTAGTATCGCCCAGGGCTATGGCTACACCTTC.

The CDR3 region has the DNA TGTGCCAGCAGCGAGAACAGGGGAGTAAATGAAAAACTGTTTTTT. Translation gives CASSENRGVNEKLFF. V is TRBV9 and J is TRBJ1-4; 7 positions agree with TRBD1. The CDR3 is made up of 15 amino acids. CDR1 is SGDLS, CDR2 YYNGEE, per germline. V lost 3 bases to trimming and J lost 5 bases; unmatched junction nucleotides: 7. Full variable domain (rest looked up from reference TRBV9 and TRBJ1-4): DSGVTQTPKHLITATGQRVTLRCSPRSGDLSVYWYQQSLDQGLQFLIQYYNGEERAKGNILERFSAQQFPDLHSELNLSSLELGDSALYFCASSENRGVNEKLFFGSGTQLSVL.

The rearrangement uses TRBV5-1 and TRBJ1-2, with 10 bases matching TRBD1. Trimming cost V 0 bases and J 5 bases; bases outside gene matches: 4. CDR3 length: 15 amino acids. Germline V gives CDR1 SGHRS, CDR2 YFSETQ. The DNA for the CDR3 is TGCGCCAGCAGCTTGGACTGGACAGGGGGTTATGGCTACACCTTC. Amino acid sequence: CASSLDWTGGYGYTF.

V usage is TRBV29-1 and J usage is TRBJ2-5; 7 bases are a match to TRBD1. Trimming took 6 bases from V and 2 from J; bases not matched to a gene: 15. CDR3 length: 16 amino acids. Germline CDR1 is SQVTM and CDR2 is ANQGSEA. The CDR3 DNA follows: TGCAGCGTCCAACCAGGACAGGTTCCCCGACAAGAGACCCAGTACTTC. Translated, it gives CSVQPGQVPRQETQYF.

The rearrangement links TRBV28 to TRBJ1-2; D not certain. Germline V gives CDR1 MDHEN, CDR2 SYDVKM. V shed 7 bases and J shed 4 bases, with 13 bases lying between them. The CDR3 sequence is 13 residues long. CDR3 in DNA: TGTGCCAGCAAAGGAGGGTTTAGCTATGGCTACACCTTC. It yields the protein CASKGGFSYGYTF.